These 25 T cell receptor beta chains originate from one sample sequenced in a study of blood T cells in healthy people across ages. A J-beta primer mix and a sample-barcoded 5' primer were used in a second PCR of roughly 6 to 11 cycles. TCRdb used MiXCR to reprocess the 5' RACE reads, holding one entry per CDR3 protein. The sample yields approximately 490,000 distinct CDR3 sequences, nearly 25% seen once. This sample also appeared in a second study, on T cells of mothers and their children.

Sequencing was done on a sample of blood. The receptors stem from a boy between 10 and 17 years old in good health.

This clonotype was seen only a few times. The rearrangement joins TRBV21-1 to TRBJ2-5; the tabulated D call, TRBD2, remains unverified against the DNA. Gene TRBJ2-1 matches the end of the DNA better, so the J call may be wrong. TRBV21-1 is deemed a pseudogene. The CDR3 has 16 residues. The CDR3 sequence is CASSKEPSGSKNEQFF. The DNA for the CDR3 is TGTGCCAGCAGCAAAGAGCCTAGCGGGAGTAAGAATGAGCAGTTCTTC.

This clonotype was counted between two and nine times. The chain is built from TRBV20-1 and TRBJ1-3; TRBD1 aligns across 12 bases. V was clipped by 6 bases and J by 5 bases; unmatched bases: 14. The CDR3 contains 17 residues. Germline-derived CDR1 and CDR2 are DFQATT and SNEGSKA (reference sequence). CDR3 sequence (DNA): TGCAGTGCCCTGAACACCGGGACAGGGGGCTGGAGAAACACCATATATTTT. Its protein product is CSALNTGTGGWRNTIYF.

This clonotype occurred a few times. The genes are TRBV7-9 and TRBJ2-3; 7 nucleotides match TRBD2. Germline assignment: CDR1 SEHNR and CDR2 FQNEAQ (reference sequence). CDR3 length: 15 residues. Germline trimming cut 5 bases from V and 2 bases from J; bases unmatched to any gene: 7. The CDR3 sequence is CASSPPSGYTDTQYF. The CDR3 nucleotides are TGTGCCAGCAGCCCGCCTAGCGGATACACAGATACGCAGTATTTT. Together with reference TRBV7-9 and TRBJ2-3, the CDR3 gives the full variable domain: DTGVSQNPRHKITKRGQNVTFRCDPISEHNRLYWYRQTLGQGPEFLTYFQNEAQLEKSRLLSDRFSAERPKGSFSTLEIQRTEQGDSAMYLCASSPPSGYTDTQYFGPGTRLTVL.

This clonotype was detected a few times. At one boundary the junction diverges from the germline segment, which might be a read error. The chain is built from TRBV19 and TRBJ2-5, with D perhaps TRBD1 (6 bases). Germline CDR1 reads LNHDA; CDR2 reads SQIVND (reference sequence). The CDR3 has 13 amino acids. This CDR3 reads CASRLQGYNEQLF. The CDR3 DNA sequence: TGTGCCAGTAGGTTACAGGGTTACAATGAGCAGCTCTTC.

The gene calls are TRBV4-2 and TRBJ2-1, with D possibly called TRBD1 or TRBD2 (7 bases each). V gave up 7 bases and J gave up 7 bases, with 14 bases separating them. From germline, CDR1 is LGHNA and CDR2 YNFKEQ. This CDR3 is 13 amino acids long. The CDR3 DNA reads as TGTGCCAGCAACCAGGGGGGGCCTAATGAGCAGTTCTTC. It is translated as CASNQGGPNEQFF.

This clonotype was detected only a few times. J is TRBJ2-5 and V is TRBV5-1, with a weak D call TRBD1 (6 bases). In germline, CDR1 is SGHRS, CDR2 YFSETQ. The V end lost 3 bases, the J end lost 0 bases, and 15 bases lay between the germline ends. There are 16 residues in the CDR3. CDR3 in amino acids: CASSSAAGTHQETQYF. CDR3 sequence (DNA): TGCGCCAGCAGCTCGGCGGCCGGGACACACCAAGAGACCCAGTACTTC.

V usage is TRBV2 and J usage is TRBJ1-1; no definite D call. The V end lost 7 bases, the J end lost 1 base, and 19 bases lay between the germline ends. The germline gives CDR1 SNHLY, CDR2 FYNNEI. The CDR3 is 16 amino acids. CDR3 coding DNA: TGTGCCAGCATAGGGATCGATGGGATTGAGAACACTGAAGCTTTCTTT. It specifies CASIGIDGIENTEAFF.

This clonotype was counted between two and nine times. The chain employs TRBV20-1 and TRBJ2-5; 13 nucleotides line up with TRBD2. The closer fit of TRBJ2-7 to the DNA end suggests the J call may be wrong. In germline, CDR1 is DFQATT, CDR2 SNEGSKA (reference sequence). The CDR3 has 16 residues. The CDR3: CSAGTSGDYISYEQYF. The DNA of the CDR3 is TGCAGTGCCGGGACTAGCGGGGACTATATCTCCTACGAGCAGTACTTC.

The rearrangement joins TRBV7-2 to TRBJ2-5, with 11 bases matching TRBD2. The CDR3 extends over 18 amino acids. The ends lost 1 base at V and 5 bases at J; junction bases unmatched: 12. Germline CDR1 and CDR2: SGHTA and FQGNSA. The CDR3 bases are TGTGCCAGCAGCTTAGTGAGACTAGCGGGATCGTTCGGGGAGACCCAGTACTTC. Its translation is CASSLVRLAGSFGETQYF.

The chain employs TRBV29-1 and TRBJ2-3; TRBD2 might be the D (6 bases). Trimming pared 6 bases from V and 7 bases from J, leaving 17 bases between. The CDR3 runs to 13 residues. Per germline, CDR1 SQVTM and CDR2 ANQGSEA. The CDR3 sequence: CSVETSGTYTQYF. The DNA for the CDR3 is TGCAGCGTCGAAACCTCAGGGACTTATACGCAGTATTTT.

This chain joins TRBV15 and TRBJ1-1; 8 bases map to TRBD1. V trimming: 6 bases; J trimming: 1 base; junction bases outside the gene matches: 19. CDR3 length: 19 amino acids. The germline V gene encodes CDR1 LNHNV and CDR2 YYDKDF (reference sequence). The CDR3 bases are TGTGCCACCAGTCCAGGCGAAATACAGGGGGGAGCCTCGAACACTGAAGCTTTCTTT. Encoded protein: CATSPGEIQGGASNTEAFF.

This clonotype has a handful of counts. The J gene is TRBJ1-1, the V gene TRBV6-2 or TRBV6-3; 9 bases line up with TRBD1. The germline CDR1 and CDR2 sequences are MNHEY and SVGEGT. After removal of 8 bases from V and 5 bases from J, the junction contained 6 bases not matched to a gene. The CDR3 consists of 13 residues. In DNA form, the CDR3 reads TGTGCCAGCGGGGGACAGGGAAGGACTGAAGCTTTCTTT. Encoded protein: CASGGQGRTEAFF.

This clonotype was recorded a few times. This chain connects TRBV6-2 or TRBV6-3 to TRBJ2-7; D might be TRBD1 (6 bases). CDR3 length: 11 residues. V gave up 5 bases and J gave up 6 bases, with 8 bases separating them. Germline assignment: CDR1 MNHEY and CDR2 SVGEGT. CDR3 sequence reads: CASSKGGEQYF. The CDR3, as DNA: TGTGCCAGCAGTAAAGGGGGCGAGCAGTACTTC.

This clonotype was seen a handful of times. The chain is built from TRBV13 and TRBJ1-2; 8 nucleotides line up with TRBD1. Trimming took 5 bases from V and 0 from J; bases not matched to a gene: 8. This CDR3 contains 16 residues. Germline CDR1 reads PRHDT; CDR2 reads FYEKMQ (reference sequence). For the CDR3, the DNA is TGTGCCAGCAGCCCTCGGGACAGGCTAGCTAACTATGGCTACACCTTC. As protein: CASSPRDRLANYGYTF.

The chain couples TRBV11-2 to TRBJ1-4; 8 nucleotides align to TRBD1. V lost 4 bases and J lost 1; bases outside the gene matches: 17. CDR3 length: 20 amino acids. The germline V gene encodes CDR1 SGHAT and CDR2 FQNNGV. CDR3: CASSSRPRTGLFLTNEKLFF. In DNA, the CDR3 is TGTGCCAGCAGCTCCCGTCCCCGGACAGGGCTTTTTTTAACTAATGAAAAACTGTTTTTT.

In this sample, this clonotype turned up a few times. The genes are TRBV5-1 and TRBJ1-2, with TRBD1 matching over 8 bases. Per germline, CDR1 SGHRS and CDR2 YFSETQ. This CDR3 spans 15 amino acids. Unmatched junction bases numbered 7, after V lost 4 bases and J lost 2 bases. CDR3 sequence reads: CASSGGQVGNYGYTF. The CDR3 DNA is TGCGCCAGCAGCGGGGGACAGGTGGGGAACTATGGCTACACCTTC.

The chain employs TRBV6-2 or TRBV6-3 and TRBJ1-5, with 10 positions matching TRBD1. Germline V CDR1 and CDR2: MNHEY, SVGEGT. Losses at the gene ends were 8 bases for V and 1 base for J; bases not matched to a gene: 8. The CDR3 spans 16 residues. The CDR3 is CASARQGAASNQPQHF. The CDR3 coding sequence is TGTGCCAGCGCGAGACAGGGGGCGGCGAGCAATCAGCCCCAGCATTTT.

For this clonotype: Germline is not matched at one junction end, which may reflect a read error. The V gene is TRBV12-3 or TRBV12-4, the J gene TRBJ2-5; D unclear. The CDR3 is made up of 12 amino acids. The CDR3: CANSLPWEAQYF. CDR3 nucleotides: TGCGCCAACAGTCTGCCCTGGGAAGCCCAGTACTTC.

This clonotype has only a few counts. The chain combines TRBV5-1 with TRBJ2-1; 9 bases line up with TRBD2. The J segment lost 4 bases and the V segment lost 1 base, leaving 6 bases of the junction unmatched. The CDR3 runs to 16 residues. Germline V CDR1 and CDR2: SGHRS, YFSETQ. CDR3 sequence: CASSLRGRASYNEQFF. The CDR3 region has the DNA TGCGCCAGCAGCTTGCGCGGGAGGGCCTCGTACAATGAGCAGTTCTTC.

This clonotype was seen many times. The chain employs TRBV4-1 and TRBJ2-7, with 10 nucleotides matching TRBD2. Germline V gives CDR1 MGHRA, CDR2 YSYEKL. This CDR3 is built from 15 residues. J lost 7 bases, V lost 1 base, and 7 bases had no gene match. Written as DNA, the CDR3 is TGCGCCAGCAGCCAAGTGGCTAGCGGGAGCGGGGAGCAGTACTTC. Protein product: CASSQVASGSGEQYF.

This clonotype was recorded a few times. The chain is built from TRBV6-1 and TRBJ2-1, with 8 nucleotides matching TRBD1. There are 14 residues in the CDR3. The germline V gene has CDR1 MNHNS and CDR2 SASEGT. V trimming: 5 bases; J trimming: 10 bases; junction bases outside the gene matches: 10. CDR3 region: CASSWTGPNMEQFF. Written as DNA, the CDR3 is TGTGCCAGCAGTTGGACAGGGCCAAACATGGAGCAGTTCTTC.

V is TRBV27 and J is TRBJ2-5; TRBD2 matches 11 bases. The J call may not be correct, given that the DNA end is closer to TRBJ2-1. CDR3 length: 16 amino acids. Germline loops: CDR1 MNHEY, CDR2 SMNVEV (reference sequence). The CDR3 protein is CASSLLGLAGSNEQFF. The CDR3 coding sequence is TGTGCCAGCAGTCTCCTAGGACTAGCGGGCAGCAATGAGCAGTTCTTC.

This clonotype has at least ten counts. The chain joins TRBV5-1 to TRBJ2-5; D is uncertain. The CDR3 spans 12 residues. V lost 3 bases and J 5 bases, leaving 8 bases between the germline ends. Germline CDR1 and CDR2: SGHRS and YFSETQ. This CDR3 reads CASSWNEETQYF. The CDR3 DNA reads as TGCGCCAGCAGCTGGAATGAGGAGACCCAGTACTTC. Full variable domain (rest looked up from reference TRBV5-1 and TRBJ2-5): KAGVTQTPRYLIKTRGQQVTLSCSPISGHRSVSWYQQTPGQGLQFLFEYFSETQRNKGNFPGRFSGRQFSNSRSEMNVSTLELGDSALYLCASSWNEETQYFGPGTRLLVL.

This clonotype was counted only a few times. The CDR3 coding sequence is TGTGCCAGCAGCCACCCCTTGGGGACAGGGTCCGGCTACACCTTC. Encoded protein: CASSHPLGTGSGYTF. The rearrangement links TRBV25-1 to TRBJ1-2, with 9 bases identical to TRBD1. J gave up 8 bases and V 6 bases, and 13 bases lay outside the gene matches. Germline V gives CDR1 MGHDK, CDR2 SYGVNS. The CDR3 contains 15 residues.

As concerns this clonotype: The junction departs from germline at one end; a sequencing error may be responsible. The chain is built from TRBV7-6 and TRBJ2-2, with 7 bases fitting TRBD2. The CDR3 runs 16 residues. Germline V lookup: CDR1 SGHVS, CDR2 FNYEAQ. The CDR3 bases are TGTGCCAGCAGGAGTTCAGCGGGACCGAACACCGGGGAGTTGTTTTTT. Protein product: CASRSSAGPNTGELFF.